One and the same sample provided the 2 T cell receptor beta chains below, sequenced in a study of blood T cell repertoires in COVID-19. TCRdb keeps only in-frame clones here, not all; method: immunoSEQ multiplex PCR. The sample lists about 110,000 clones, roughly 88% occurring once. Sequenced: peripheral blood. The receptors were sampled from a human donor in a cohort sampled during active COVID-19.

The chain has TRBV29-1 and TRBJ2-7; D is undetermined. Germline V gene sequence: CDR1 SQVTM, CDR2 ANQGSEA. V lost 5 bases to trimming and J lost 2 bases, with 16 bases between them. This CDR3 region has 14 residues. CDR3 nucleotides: TGCAGCGTTATAGTAGCCTTTCCTCCCTACGAGCAGTACTTC. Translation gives CSVIVAFPPYEQYF.

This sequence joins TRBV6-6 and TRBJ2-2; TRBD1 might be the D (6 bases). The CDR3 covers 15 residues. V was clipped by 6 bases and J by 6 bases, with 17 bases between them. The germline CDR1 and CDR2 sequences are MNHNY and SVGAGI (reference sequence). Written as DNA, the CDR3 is TGTGCCAGCAGCCCAACTCTGGGGGCGGCCGGGGAGCTGTTTTTT. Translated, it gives CASSPTLGAAGELFF.